The clone carrying this T cell receptor beta chain was picked up a small number of times. Antigen specificity is unknown. This sample is part of a study of CD4+ T cells in melanoma. General study points: Reportedly, melanoma neoantigen-specific CD4+ T cells showed varied differentiation states. A reported correlation linked neoantigen-specific CD4+ T cells to CD8+, macrophage and B cell function.

Libraries were prepared by immunoSEQ multiplex PCR; TCRdb keeps only in-frame clonotypes and omits some of them. The data hold 7,000 or so clones, with around 62% observed a single time. The CDR3 totals 16 residues. Germline V gene lookup returns CDR1 MGHRA and CDR2 YSYEKL. J was trimmed by 6 bases and V by 5 bases; bases with no gene match: 8. The sample was cells from a culture (not recorded whether cultured in vitro). The chain carries TRBV4-1 and TRBJ2-2; 11 bases agree with TRBD1. This clonotype was sampled from a human donor with melanoma. The CDR3 loop is CASSFGDRGKSGELFF. The CDR3 DNA is TGCGCCAGCAGCTTCGGGGACAGGGGGAAATCCGGGGAGCTGTTTTTT.